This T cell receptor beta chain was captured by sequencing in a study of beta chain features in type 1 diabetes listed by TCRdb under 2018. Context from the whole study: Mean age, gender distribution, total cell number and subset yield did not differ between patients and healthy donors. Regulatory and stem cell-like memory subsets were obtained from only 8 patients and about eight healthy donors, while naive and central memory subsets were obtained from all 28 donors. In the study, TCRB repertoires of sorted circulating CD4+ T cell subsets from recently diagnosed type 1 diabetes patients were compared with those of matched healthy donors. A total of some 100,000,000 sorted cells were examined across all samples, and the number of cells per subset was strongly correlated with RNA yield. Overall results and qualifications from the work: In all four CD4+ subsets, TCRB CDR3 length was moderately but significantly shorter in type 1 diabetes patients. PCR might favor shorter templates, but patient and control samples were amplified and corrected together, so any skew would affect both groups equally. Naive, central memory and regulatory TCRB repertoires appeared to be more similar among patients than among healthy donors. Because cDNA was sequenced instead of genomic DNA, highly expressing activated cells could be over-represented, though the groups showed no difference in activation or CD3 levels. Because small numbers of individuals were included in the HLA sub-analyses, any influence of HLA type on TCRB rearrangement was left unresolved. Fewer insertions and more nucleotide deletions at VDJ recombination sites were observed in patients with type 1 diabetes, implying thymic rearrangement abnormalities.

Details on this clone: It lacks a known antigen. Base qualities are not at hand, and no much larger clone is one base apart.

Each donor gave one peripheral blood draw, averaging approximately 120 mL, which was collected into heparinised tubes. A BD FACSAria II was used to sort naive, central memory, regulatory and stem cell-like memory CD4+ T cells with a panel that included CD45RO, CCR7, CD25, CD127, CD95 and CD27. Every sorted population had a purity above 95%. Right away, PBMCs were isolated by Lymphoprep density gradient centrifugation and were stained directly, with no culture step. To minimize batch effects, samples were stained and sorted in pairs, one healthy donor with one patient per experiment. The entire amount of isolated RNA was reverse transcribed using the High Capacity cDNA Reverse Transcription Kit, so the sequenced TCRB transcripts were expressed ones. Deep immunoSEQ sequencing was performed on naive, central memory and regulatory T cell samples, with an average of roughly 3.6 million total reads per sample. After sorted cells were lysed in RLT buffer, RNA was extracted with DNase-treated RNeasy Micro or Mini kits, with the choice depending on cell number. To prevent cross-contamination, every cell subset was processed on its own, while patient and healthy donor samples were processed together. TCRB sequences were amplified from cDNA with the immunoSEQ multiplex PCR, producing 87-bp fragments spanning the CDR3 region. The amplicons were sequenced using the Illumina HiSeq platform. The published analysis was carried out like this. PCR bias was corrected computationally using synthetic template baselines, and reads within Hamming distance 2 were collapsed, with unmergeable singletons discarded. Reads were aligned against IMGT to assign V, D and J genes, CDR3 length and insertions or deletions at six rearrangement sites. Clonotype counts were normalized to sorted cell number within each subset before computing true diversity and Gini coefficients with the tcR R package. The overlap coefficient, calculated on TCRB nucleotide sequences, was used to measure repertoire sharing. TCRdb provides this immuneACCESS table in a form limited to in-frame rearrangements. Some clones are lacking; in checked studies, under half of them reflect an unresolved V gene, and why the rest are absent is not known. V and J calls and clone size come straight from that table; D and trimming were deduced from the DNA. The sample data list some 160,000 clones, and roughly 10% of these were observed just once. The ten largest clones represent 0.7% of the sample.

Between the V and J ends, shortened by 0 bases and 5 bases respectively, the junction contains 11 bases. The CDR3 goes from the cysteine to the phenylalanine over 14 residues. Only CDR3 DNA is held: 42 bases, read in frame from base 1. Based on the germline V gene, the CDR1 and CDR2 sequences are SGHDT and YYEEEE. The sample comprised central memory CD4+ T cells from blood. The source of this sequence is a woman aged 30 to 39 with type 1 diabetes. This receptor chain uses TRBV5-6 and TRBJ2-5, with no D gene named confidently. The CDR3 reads CASSLGWSPETQYF. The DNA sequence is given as TGTGCCAGCAGCTTGGGCTGGAGCCCGGAGACCCAGTACTTC.